The clone carrying this TCR beta chain appeared many times. These data belong to a study of blood T cell repertoires in COVID-19. The CDR3 totals 14 residues. The germline CDR1 and CDR2 sequences are LGHDT and YNNKEL (reference sequence). V shed 4 bases, J shed 6 bases, and the junction held 8 bases outside the gene matches. Original methodology: By means of reference gene primer amplification, nucleated cell counts were estimated. Clones were read by immunoSEQ multiplex PCR, and TCRdb kept only the in-frame ones, dropping some. V and J calls and clone size follow that table, whereas D and trimming were derived from the DNA. This repertoire shows about 490,000 clones, 70% to 90% found once; its top ten account for approximately 2.9%.

The TCR comes from a human donor in a cohort sampled during active COVID-19. This rearrangement joins TRBV3-1 (or the pseudogene TRBV3-2) to TRBJ2-7, with 8 bases fitting TRBD1. The sequenced material came from peripheral blood. The CDR3 region is CASSLQDRASEQYF. In nucleotides, the CDR3 is TGTGCCAGCAGCCTCCAGGACAGGGCGAGCGAGCAGTACTTC.